This entry features one TCR beta chain sequence. In the authors' methods: Estimates of nucleated cell counts were drawn from the amplification of reference gene primers. The repertoire was sequenced with immunoSEQ multiplex PCR; TCRdb's copy has only in-frame clones and lacks some. The V and J calls and clone size were taken over from that table, and D and trimming were inferred from the DNA. The sample lists roughly 130,000 clones; roughly 84% were seen once. This CDR3 comprises 22 residues. Germline trimming cut 2 bases from V and 0 bases from J; bases unmatched to any gene: 21. In germline, CDR1 is SGHVS, CDR2 FNYEAQ. This sample was taken from a study of blood T cell repertoires in COVID-19. Study overall: The study drew acute and convalescent COVID-19 samples from the United States, Italy and Spain. T cells, B-cell-depleted T cells, or PBMCs supplied cDNA or gDNA.

This receptor was obtained from a woman aged 25 to 39 who had recovered from COVID-19. The rearrangement uses TRBV7-6 and TRBJ2-1; 8 bases map to TRBD2. Sequencing input: peripheral blood. In nucleotides, the CDR3 is TGTGCCAGCAGCTTATGGTCAAGAGGGGCAGCTAGCGGGCCTCACTCCTACAATGAGCAGTTCTTC. It codes for CASSLWSRGAASGPHSYNEQFF.